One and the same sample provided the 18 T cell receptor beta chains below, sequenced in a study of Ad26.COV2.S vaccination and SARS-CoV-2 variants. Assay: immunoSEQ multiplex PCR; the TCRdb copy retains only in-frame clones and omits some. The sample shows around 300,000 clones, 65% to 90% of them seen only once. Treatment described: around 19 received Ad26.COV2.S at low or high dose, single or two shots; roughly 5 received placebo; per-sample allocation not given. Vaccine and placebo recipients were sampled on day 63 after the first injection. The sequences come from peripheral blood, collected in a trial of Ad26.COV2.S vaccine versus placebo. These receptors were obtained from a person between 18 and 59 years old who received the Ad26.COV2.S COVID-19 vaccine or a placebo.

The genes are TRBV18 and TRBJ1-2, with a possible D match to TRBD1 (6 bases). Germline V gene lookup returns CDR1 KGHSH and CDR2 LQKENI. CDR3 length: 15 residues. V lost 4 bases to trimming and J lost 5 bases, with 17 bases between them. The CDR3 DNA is TGTGCCAGCTCACGGGACAAAAACAAGGGGTATGGCTACACCTTC. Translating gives CASSRDKNKGYGYTF.

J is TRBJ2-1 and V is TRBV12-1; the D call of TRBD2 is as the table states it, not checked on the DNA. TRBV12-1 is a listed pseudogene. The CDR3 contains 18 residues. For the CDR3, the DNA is TGTGCCAGCAGCCGCCACACAGGGGGGACTAGCGGGAGCTATGAGCAGTTCTTC. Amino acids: CASSRHTGGTSGSYEQFF.

The CDR3 DNA reads TGTGCCAGCAGCCCGACTGGGACATCCAGAAACTATGGCTACACCTTC. This codes for CASSPTGTSRNYGYTF. The rearrangement joins TRBV28 to TRBJ1-2; tentative D call: TRBD1 (6 bases). V was clipped by 6 bases and J by 2 bases, with 19 bases between them. Per germline, CDR1 MDHEN and CDR2 SYDVKM. CDR3 length equals 16 residues.

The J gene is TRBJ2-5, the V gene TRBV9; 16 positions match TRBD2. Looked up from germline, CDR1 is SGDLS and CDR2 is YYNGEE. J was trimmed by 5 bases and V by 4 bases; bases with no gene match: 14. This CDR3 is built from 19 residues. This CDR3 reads CASSPGTSGGAWFSETQYF. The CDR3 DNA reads TGTGCCAGCAGCCCAGGGACTAGCGGGGGGGCCTGGTTTTCGGAGACCCAGTACTTC.

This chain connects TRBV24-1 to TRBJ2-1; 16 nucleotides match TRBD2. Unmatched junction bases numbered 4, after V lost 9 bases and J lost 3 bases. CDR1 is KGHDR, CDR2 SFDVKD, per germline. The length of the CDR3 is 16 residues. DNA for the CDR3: TGTGCCACCGGGACTAGCGGGGGGGCCAACTACAATGAGCAGTTCTTC. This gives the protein CATGTSGGANYNEQFF.

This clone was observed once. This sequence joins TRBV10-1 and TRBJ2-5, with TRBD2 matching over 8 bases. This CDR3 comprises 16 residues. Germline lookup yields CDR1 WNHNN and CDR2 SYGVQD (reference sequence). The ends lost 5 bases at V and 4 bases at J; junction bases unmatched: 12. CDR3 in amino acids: CASSKGHSGGPETQYF. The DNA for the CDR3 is TGCGCCAGCAGTAAGGGCCACAGCGGGGGACCAGAGACCCAGTACTTC.

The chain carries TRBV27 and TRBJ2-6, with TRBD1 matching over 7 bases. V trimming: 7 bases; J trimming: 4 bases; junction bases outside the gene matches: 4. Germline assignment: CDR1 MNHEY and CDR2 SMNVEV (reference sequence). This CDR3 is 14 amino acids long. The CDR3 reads CASKTGSGANVLTF. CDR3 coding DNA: TGTGCCAGCAAGACAGGGTCCGGGGCCAACGTCCTGACTTTC.

CDR3 DNA: TGCGCCAGCAACCACACAAGGGGATCCTATGGCTACACCTTC. This sequence encodes CASNHTRGSYGYTF. This sequence joins TRBV23-1 and TRBJ1-2; a weak D match, TRBD1 (5 bases). TRBV23-1 is labeled an ORF, and its function is uncertain. This CDR3 contains 14 residues. V lost 7 bases, J lost 4 bases, and 16 bases lay in between.

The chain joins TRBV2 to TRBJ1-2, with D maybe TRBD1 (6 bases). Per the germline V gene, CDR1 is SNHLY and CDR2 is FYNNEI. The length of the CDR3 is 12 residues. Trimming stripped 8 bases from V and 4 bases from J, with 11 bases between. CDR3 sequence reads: CASRRDTYGYTF. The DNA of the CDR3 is TGTGCCAGCCGCCGGGACACCTATGGCTACACCTTC.

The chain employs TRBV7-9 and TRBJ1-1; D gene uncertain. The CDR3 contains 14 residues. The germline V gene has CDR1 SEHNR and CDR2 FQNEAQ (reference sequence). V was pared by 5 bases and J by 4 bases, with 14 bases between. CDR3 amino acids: CASSPSYAVTEAFF. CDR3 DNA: TGTGCCAGCAGCCCGAGTTATGCGGTCACTGAAGCTTTCTTT.

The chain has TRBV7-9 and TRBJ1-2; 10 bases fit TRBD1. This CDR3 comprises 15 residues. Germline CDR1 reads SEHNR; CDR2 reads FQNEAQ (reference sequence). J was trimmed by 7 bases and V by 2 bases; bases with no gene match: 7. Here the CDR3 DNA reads TGTGCCAGCAGCTTAATGACAGGGGGCTTCGGTGGCTACACCTTC. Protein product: CASSLMTGGFGGYTF.

The CDR3 DNA is TGTGCCAGCAGTCTAGCCTGGGTAGCGACCTACAATGAGCAGTTCTTC. Amino acid sequence: CASSLAWVATYNEQFF. This chain links TRBV27 with TRBJ2-1, with a tentative D call TRBD2 (5 bases). Germline V gene sequence: CDR1 MNHEY, CDR2 SMNVEV (reference sequence). The V end was cut by 5 bases, the J end by 2 bases, with 16 bases between. This CDR3 contains 16 residues.

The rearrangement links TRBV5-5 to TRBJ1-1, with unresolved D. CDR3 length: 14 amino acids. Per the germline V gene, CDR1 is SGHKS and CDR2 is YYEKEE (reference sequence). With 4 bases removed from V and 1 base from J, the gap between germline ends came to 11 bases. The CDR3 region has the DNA TGTGCCAGCAGCACCGGATCTGCGAACACTGAAGCTTTCTTT. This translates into CASSTGSANTEAFF.

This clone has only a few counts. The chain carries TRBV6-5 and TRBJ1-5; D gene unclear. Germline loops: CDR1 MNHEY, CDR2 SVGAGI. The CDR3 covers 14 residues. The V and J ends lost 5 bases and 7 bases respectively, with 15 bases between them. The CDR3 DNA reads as TGTGCCAGCAGTAGCCGAGAGGGCAGACAGCCCCAGCATTTT. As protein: CASSSREGRQPQHF.

In nucleotides, the CDR3 is TGTGCCAGTAGTCCTCTCCGCGGGAGTTACAATGAGCAGTTCTTC. Its protein product is CASSPLRGSYNEQFF. This chain links TRBV19 with TRBJ2-1, with 7 positions matching TRBD2. The V segment lost 5 bases and the J segment 4 bases; nucleotides outside the gene matches: 8. This CDR3 is built from 15 residues. Germline CDR1 is LNHDA and CDR2 is SQIVND (reference sequence).

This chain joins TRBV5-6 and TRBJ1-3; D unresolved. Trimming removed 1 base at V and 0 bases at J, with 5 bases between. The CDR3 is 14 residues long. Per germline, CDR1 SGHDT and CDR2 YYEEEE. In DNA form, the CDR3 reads TGTGCCAGCAGCTTGCCGGGCTCTGGAAACACCATATATTTT. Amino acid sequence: CASSLPGSGNTIYF.

CDR3 region: CASSFPWTGRNEQYF. DNA for the CDR3: TGTGCCAGCAGCTTCCCTTGGACAGGGAGGAACGAGCAGTACTTC. This chain links TRBV7-8 with TRBJ2-7, with 8 bases fitting TRBD1. Germline V CDR1 and CDR2: SGHVS, FQNEAQ. Trimming removed 3 bases from V and 5 bases from J; junction bases left unmatched: 9. This CDR3 comprises 15 residues.

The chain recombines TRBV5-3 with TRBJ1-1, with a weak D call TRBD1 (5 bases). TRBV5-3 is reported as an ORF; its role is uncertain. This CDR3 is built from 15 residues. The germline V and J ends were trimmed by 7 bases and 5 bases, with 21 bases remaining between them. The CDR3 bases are TGTGCCAGACTCACCCCACGGGGGGTTAAGACTGAAGCTTTCTTT. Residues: CARLTPRGVKTEAFF.